These 29 T cell receptor beta chains originate from one sample sequenced in a study of cytomegalovirus exposure and HLA in healthy donors. Sequencing was performed with immunoSEQ multiplex PCR; in TCRdb, only in-frame clones are kept and a portion is missing. The sample yields some 120,000 clones, about 91% seen once. Sequenced sample: PBMCs. These receptors originate from a woman between 18 and 29 years old in good health and CMV-seronegative.

The chain employs TRBV5-1 and TRBJ2-3, with 11 positions matching TRBD2. CDR1 is SGHRS and CDR2 is YFSETQ in the germline V gene. This CDR3 has 17 residues. V dropped 9 bases and J dropped 4; count of bases not matched to a gene: 16. CDR3 nucleotides: TGCGCCACCGCGATTAGGGGAACTAGCGGGAGACCAGATACGCAGTATTTT. Its translation: CATAIRGTSGRPDTQYF.

This chain joins TRBV5-6 and TRBJ1-4, with 7 positions matching TRBD1. This CDR3 comprises 16 residues. The germline CDR1 and CDR2 sequences are SGHDT and YYEEEE. V was clipped by 3 bases and J by 0 bases; unmatched bases: 5. The CDR3 DNA reads as TGTGCCAGCAGCTGGAAGGGGGCTCCAACTAATGAAAAACTGTTTTTT. Residues: CASSWKGAPTNEKLFF. Variable domain in full (rest from reference TRBV5-6 and TRBJ1-4): DAGVTQSPTHLIKTRGQQVTLRCSPKSGHDTVSWYQQALGQGPQFIFQYYEEEERQRGNFPDRFSGHQFPNYSSELNVNALLLGDSALYLCASSWKGAPTNEKLFFGSGTQLSVL.

The J gene is TRBJ2-7, the V gene TRBV12-2; the D call of TRBD1 is as the table states it, not checked on the DNA. TRBV12-2 is termed a pseudogene. The CDR3 has 16 residues. The CDR3 protein is CASRSLTGVAFYEQYV. In DNA, the CDR3 is TGTGCAAGTCGCTCCCTGACAGGGGTTGCGTTCTACGAGCAGTACGTC.

The CDR3 protein is CASRKRTGDEKLFF. In DNA form, the CDR3 reads TGTGCCAGCAGGAAAAGGACAGGGGATGAAAAACTGTTTTTT. This rearrangement joins TRBV6-5 to TRBJ1-4; 9 bases are shared with TRBD1. The CDR3 is 14 amino acids. Germline V gene sequence: CDR1 MNHEY, CDR2 SVGAGI. V was clipped by 6 bases and J by 6 bases; unmatched bases: 5.

V usage is TRBV28 and J usage is TRBJ2-7, with 7 bases fitting TRBD2. The V gene's germline CDR1 is MDHEN and CDR2 SYDVKM. The CDR3 extends over 15 amino acids. The junction had 7 bases not matched to a gene; V was cut back by 3 bases and J by 2 bases. The CDR3 DNA is TGTGCCAGCAGTTTGTGGGGAGGGGTCACCTACGAGCAGTACTTC. Translation: CASSLWGGVTYEQYF.

The chain joins TRBV7-9 to TRBJ1-1; 8 bases map to TRBD1. The CDR3 is 13 residues long. With V trimmed by 1 base and J by 9 bases, 4 bases remained unmatched. The germline CDR1 and CDR2 sequences are SEHNR and FQNEAQ (reference sequence). CDR3 coding DNA: TGTGCCAGCAGCTTAGGGGGGACAGGAAAAGCTTTCTTT. This codes for CASSLGGTGKAFF.

The chain carries TRBV11-2 and TRBJ1-5; D remains unclear. Germline V gene data show CDR1 as SGHAT and CDR2 as FQNNGV. Deletions cut 6 bases from V and 10 bases from J, with 19 bases between. This CDR3 is built from 14 residues. CDR3: CASSAPGELEPQHF. The CDR3 DNA reads TGTGCCAGCAGTGCCCCAGGTGAACTTGAACCCCAGCATTTT. Complete variable domain (other parts from reference TRBV11-2 and TRBJ1-5): EAGVAQSPRYKIIEKRQSVAFWCNPISGHATLYWYQQILGQGPKLLIQFQNNGVVDDSQLPKDRFSAERLKGVDSTLKIQPAKLEDSAVYLCASSAPGELEPQHFGDGTRLSIL.

V gene TRBV6-6 combines with J gene TRBJ1-5, with D uncertain. CDR3 length: 14 residues. In germline, CDR1 is MNHNY, CDR2 SVGAGI (reference sequence). The V gene lost 2 bases and the J gene lost 5 bases, with 10 bases spanning the gap. In DNA form, the CDR3 reads TGTGCCAGCAGTTACGAGGGCCCCGATCAGCCCCAGCATTTT. This translates into CASSYEGPDQPQHF.

The rearrangement links TRBV19 to TRBJ2-3; 9 positions agree with TRBD1. The junction had 8 bases not matched to a gene; V was cut back by 4 bases and J by 6 bases. CDR3 size: 15 residues. CDR1 LNHDA and CDR2 SQIVND come from the germline V gene (reference sequence). In DNA form, the CDR3 reads TGTGCCAGTAGTACATCCGGGACAGGGATGGATACGCAGTATTTT. This gives the protein CASSTSGTGMDTQYF.

This chain uses TRBV6-1 with TRBJ2-7; 8 bases are shared with TRBD1. V was pared by 3 bases and J by 3 bases, with 16 bases of the junction left unmatched. The germline V gene has CDR1 MNHNS and CDR2 SASEGT. The CDR3 has 18 residues. The CDR3 region is CASSDPGTGFYAFYEQYF. The CDR3 DNA follows: TGTGCCAGCAGTGACCCCGGGACAGGATTTTATGCGTTCTACGAGCAGTACTTC.

V and J are TRBV7-2 and TRBJ2-1, with TRBD2 matching over 8 bases. V trimming: 8 bases; J trimming: 9 bases; junction bases outside the gene matches: 15. Germline-derived CDR1 and CDR2 are SGHTA and FQGNSA. The CDR3 contains 15 residues. CDR3 region: CASASRAGVGSEQFF. The CDR3 DNA follows: TGTGCCAGCGCTTCGCGAGCGGGAGTTGGTAGTGAGCAGTTCTTC.

The gene calls are TRBV28 and TRBJ2-7; 10 bases agree with TRBD2. The CDR3 covers 13 residues. Germline loops: CDR1 MDHEN, CDR2 SYDVKM. The junction had 3 bases not matched to a gene; V was cut back by 7 bases and J by 3 bases. DNA of the CDR3: TGTGCCAGCACACTAGCGGGGATCTACGAGCAGTACTTC. Its protein product is CASTLAGIYEQYF.

The chain recombines TRBV28 with TRBJ1-1; 8 positions agree with TRBD1. CDR1 is MDHEN and CDR2 is SYDVKM in the germline V gene. Trimming at V came to 3 bases and at J to 5 bases, leaving 8 bases not matched to a gene. The CDR3 extends over 15 amino acids. DNA for the CDR3: TGTGCCAGCAGTTTTTTAGGACAGGGAGGAACTGAAGCTTTCTTT. It yields the protein CASSFLGQGGTEAFF. Drawing the rest from reference TRBV28 and TRBJ1-1, the complete variable domain is DVKVTQSSRYLVKRTGEKVFLECVQDMDHENMFWYRQDPGLGLRLIYFSYDVKMKEKGDIPEGYSVSREKKERFSLILESASTNQTSMYLCASSFLGQGGTEAFFGQGTRLTVV.

CDR3 residues: CASNDRGNQPQHF. CDR3 coding DNA: TGTGCCAGTAACGACAGGGGCAATCAGCCCCAGCATTTT. The rearrangement links TRBV19 to TRBJ1-5; 7 bases align to TRBD1. The germline gives CDR1 LNHDA, CDR2 SQIVND (reference sequence). CDR3 length equals 13 residues. Trimming removed 7 bases from V and 2 bases from J; junction bases left unmatched: 2. The whole variable domain, remainder taken from reference TRBV19 and TRBJ1-5, is DGGITQSPKYLFRKEGQNVTLSCEQNLNHDAMYWYRQDPGQGLRLIYYSQIVNDFQKGDIAEGYSVSREKKESFPLTVTSAQKNPTAFYLCASNDRGNQPQHFGDGTRLSIL.

The chain recombines TRBV6-1 with TRBJ1-3; the D is unclear. Germline assignment: CDR1 MNHNS and CDR2 SASEGT. The V gene lost 7 bases and the J gene lost 2 bases, with 12 bases spanning the gap. The CDR3 extends over 14 amino acids. The CDR3 nucleotides read TGTGCCAGCATGTTTTTGGCAGCTGGAAACACCATATATTTT. It codes for CASMFLAAGNTIYF.

The rearrangement uses TRBV7-6 and TRBJ2-3; 11 bases fit TRBD2. The CDR3 covers 18 residues. In germline, CDR1 is SGHVS, CDR2 FNYEAQ. The ends lost 1 base at V and 2 bases at J; junction bases unmatched: 8. Here the CDR3 DNA reads TGTGCCAGCAGCTTAGATCGTCCTAGCGGGGGGCACACAGATACGCAGTATTTT. It specifies CASSLDRPSGGHTDTQYF.

J is TRBJ2-2 and V is TRBV29-1; D is perhaps TRBD2 (5 bases). Germline V gene lookup returns CDR1 SQVTM and CDR2 ANQGSEA. The length of the CDR3 is 12 residues. Trimming shortened V by 5 bases and J by 3 bases, and 7 bases separated the two germline ends. The CDR3 DNA reads TGCAGCGTTTCCGGGGACACCGGGGAGCTGTTTTTT. This encodes CSVSGDTGELFF.

V and J are TRBV4-1 and TRBJ2-3, with 7 bases aligning to TRBD2. Germline-derived CDR1 and CDR2 are MGHRA and YSYEKL. This CDR3 is 19 amino acids long. Losses at the gene ends were 1 base for V and 1 base for J; bases not matched to a gene: 14. The CDR3 DNA reads TGCGCCAGCAGCCAAGTTCGGGGGGTCCCCGTCTTAGGCACAGATACGCAGTATTTT. It specifies CASSQVRGVPVLGTDTQYF.

The CDR3 loop reads CASSYTGGPDTGELFF. The CDR3 coding sequence is TGTGCCAGCAGCTACACCGGGGGGCCGGACACCGGGGAGCTGTTTTTT. The chain links TRBV6-6 to TRBJ2-2; D might be TRBD2 (7 bases). This CDR3 has 16 amino acids. Trimming cost V 6 bases and J 3 bases, with 17 bases left between them. Germline CDR1 is MNHNY and CDR2 is SVGAGI (reference sequence).

The chain links TRBV28 to TRBJ1-6; D uncertain. Germline-derived CDR1 and CDR2 are MDHEN and SYDVKM. Trimming removed 6 bases from V and 7 bases from J, with 7 bases in between. This CDR3 contains 12 residues. The DNA of the CDR3 is TGTGCCAGCAGCCTCGGGAATTCACCCCTCCACTTT. Amino acid sequence: CASSLGNSPLHF.

The chain recombines TRBV5-1 with TRBJ1-6; D is ambiguous. Germline CDR1 reads SGHRS; CDR2 reads YFSETQ. V lost 4 bases to trimming and J lost 0 bases, with 8 bases between them. There are 15 residues in the CDR3. CDR3 amino acids: CASSQQSSYNSPLHF. The CDR3 bases are TGCGCCAGCAGCCAACAGAGCTCCTATAATTCACCCCTCCACTTT.

Only one count was recorded for this clone. The chain joins TRBV9 to TRBJ1-2, with a tentative D call TRBD1 (6 bases). This CDR3 has 13 residues. Germline CDR1 SGDLS, CDR2 YYNGEE. Trimming cost V 6 bases and J 6 bases, with 15 bases left between them. CDR3 coding DNA: TGTGCCAGCACTCGGCCAGGGGTCGATGGCTACACCTTC. Translated, it gives CASTRPGVDGYTF.

CDR3 sequence: CASSAANRGHGYTF. The DNA for the CDR3 is TGTGCCAGCAGCGCTGCAAACAGGGGGCATGGCTACACCTTC. This chain uses TRBV9 with TRBJ1-2; 9 nucleotides match TRBD1. CDR1 and CDR2 from the germline V gene are SGDLS and YYNGEE. The junction had 6 bases not matched to a gene; V was cut back by 3 bases and J by 6 bases. The CDR3 has 14 amino acids.

The chain is built from TRBV7-9 and TRBJ1-5; 11 nucleotides line up with TRBD1. Germline V gene data show CDR1 as SEHNR and CDR2 as FQNEAQ (reference sequence). This CDR3 spans 16 amino acids. With V trimmed by 5 bases and J by 1 base, 4 bases remained unmatched. CDR3 in DNA: TGTGCCAGCAGCCTTGGGACAGGGGGAAGCAATCAGCCCCAGCATTTT. Protein: CASSLGTGGSNQPQHF.

CDR3 region: CASSQEQGALSYTF. CDR3 bases: TGCGCCAGCAGCCAAGAACAGGGTGCCCTGAGCTACACCTTC. This sequence joins TRBV4-1 and TRBJ1-2; weak D call: TRBD1 (6 bases). Trimming removed 0 bases from V and 9 bases from J, with 14 bases in between. The V gene's germline CDR1 is MGHRA and CDR2 YSYEKL. CDR3 length equals 14 residues.

The rearrangement links TRBV7-9 to TRBJ1-1; D unresolved. The ends were cut back, 1 base at V and 4 bases at J, with 10 bases in the middle. Germline CDR1 and CDR2: SEHNR and FQNEAQ (reference sequence). The CDR3 loop spans 14 amino acids. CDR3 nucleotides: TGTGCCAGCAGCTTAGGACTACAAGGCACTGAAGCTTTCTTT. As protein: CASSLGLQGTEAFF.

V usage is TRBV28 and J usage is TRBJ1-5; D not resolved. In germline, CDR1 is MDHEN, CDR2 SYDVKM. CDR3 length: 12 residues. Trimming pared 8 bases from V and 3 bases from J, leaving 8 bases between. The DNA for the CDR3 is TGTGCCAGCGGCGGGTTCAATCAGCCCCAGCATTTT. It translates to CASGGFNQPQHF. Full variable domain (missing parts from reference TRBV28 and TRBJ1-5): DVKVTQSSRYLVKRTGEKVFLECVQDMDHENMFWYRQDPGLGLRLIYFSYDVKMKEKGDIPEGYSVSREKKERFSLILESASTNQTSMYLCASGGFNQPQHFGDGTRLSIL.

The V and J genes are TRBV7-9 and TRBJ1-2, with 7 bases lining up with TRBD1. In germline, CDR1 is SEHNR, CDR2 FQNEAQ (reference sequence). There are 13 residues in the CDR3. V lost 5 bases to trimming and J lost 4 bases; unmatched junction nucleotides: 4. In DNA, the CDR3 is TGTGCCAGCAGCACCAGACAGGGCTATGGCTACACCTTC. Residues: CASSTRQGYGYTF.

The chain is built from TRBV7-9 and TRBJ1-1; no definite D call. Germline V CDR1 and CDR2: SEHNR, FQNEAQ (reference sequence). The CDR3 consists of 18 residues. V was shortened by 5 bases and J by 2 bases, with 24 bases between the two germline ends. The DNA for the CDR3 is TGTGCCAGCAGCCCCCGTAGAGCGGGAAGCCCGGTTAACACTGAAGCTTTCTTT. It yields the protein CASSPRRAGSPVNTEAFF.